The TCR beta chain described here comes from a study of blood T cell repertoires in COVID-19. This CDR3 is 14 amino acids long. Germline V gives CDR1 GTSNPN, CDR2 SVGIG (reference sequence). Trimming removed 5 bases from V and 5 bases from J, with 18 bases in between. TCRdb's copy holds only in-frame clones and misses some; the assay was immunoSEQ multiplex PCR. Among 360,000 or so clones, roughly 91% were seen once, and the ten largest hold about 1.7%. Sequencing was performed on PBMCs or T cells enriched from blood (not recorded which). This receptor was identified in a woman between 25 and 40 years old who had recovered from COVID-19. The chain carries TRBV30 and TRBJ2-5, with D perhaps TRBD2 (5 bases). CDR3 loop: CAWSRAPRGETQYF. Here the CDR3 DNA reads TGTGCCTGGTCACGGGCCCCACGAGGGGAGACCCAGTACTTC.